The rows below give T cell receptor beta chains drawn from one sample of a study of CD4+ T cells in melanoma. Profiling relied on immunoSEQ multiplex PCR, and the TCRdb table lists in-frame clones only, not all of them. The top ten clones hold over 9.5% of a sample with about 50,000 clones, 89% of them seen once. Sequencing was performed on peripheral blood. Source of these receptors: a human donor with melanoma. Each CDR3 is given with its conserved first and last residue. D genes are given only for firm matches. Clone size, where shown, is once, few, many, or a class for clones that have expanded.

size: .
D: .
V: TRBV5-1
length: 16
J: TRBJ1-3
CDR3: CASSLEGPSSGNTIYF
DNA: TGCGCCAGCAGCTTGGAGGGGCCAAGCTCTGGAAACACCATATATTTT

size: .
D: .
V: TRBV28
length: 14
J: TRBJ2-2
CDR3: CASRPRETTGELFF
DNA: TGTGCCAGCAGACCCCGGGAGACCACCGGGGAGCTGTTTTTT

size: .
D: TRBD1
V: TRBV6-5
length: 14
J: TRBJ2-7
CDR3: CASSLDRATLEQYF
DNA: TGTGCCAGCAGCCTTGACAGGGCTACACTCGAGCAGTACTTC

size: .
D: TRBD1
V: TRBV5-6
length: 16
J: TRBJ1-1
CDR3: CASSLLTGGQNTEAFF
DNA: TGTGCCAGCAGCTTGCTGACAGGGGGCCAGAACACTGAAGCTTTCTTT

size: once
D: TRBD1
V: TRBV9
length: 16
J: TRBJ1-2
CDR3: CASSVARGDRDHGYTF
DNA: TGTGCCAGCAGCGTAGCCCGGGGGGACAGGGATCATGGCTACACCTTC

size: .
D: .
V: TRBV7-3
length: 14
J: TRBJ2-1
CDR3: CASSSGPLYNEQFF
DNA: TGTGCCAGCAGCTCGGGACCGCTTTACAATGAGCAGTTCTTC

size: .
D: .
V: TRBV29-1
length: 13
J: TRBJ1-1
CDR3: CSVAAGMNTEAFF
DNA: TGCAGCGTTGCGGCTGGGATGAACACTGAAGCTTTCTTT

size: .
D: TRBD2
V: TRBV5-8
length: 15
J: TRBJ2-3
CDR3: CASSKWSLAADTQYF
DNA: TGTGCCAGCAGCAAGTGGTCACTAGCGGCAGATACGCAGTATTTT

size: .
D: .
V: TRBV10-3
length: 13
J: TRBJ2-2
CDR3: CAIGKGWTGELFF
DNA: TGTGCCATCGGAAAAGGGTGGACCGGGGAGCTGTTTTTT

size: .
D: TRBD1
V: TRBV4-1
length: 14
J: TRBJ1-5
CDR3: CASSQERGHQPQHF
DNA: TGCGCCAGCAGCCAAGAAAGGGGGCATCAGCCCCAGCATTTT

size: few
D: TRBD1
V: TRBV18
length: 14
J: TRBJ1-4
CDR3: CASSPGTGGEKLFF
DNA: TGTGCCAGCTCACCAGGGACAGGGGGAGAAAAACTGTTTTTT

size: .
D: .
V: TRBV4-1
length: 14
J: TRBJ2-3
CDR3: CASSLDSSTDTQYF
DNA: TGCGCCAGCAGCCTGGACAGCAGCACAGATACGCAGTATTTT

size: .
D: TRBD1
V: TRBV5-1
length: 16
J: TRBJ1-2
CDR3: CASSLSAGTGLYGYTF
DNA: TGCGCCAGCAGCCTCTCGGCCGGGACAGGGCTCTATGGCTACACCTTC

size: .
D: .
V: TRBV5-1
length: 15
J: TRBJ2-1
CDR3: CASSWEDRATTEGFF
DNA: TGCGCCAGCAGCTGGGAGGACAGAGCCACAACCGAGGGGTTCTTC

size: .
D: .
V: TRBV7-2
length: 16
J: TRBJ1-3
CDR3: CASSLVWEESGNTIYF
DNA: TGTGCCAGCAGCTTAGTCTGGGAAGAATCTGGAAACACCATATATTTT

size: .
D: TRBD1
V: TRBV18
length: 13
J: TRBJ1-2
CDR3: CASSGTEVYGYTF
DNA: TGTGCCAGCTCCGGGACAGAGGTATATGGCTACACCTTC